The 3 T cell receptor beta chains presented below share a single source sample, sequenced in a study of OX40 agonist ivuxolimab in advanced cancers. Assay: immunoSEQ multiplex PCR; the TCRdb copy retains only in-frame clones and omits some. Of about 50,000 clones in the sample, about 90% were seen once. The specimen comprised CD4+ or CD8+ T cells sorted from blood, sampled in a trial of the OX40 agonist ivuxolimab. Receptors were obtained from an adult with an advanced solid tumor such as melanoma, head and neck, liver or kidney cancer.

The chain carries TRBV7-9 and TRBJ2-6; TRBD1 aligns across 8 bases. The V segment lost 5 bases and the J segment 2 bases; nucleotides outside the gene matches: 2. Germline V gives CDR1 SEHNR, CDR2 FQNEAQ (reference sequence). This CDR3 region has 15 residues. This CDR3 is CASSPDRAGANVLTF. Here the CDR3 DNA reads TGTGCCAGCAGCCCGGACAGGGCTGGGGCCAACGTCCTGACTTTC.

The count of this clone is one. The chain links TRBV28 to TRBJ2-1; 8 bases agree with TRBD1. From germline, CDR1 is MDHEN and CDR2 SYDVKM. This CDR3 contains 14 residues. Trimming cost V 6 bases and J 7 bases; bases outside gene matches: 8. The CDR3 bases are TGTGCCAGCAGCCGGCCGGGACAGGTGAATGAGCAGTTCTTC. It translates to CASSRPGQVNEQFF.

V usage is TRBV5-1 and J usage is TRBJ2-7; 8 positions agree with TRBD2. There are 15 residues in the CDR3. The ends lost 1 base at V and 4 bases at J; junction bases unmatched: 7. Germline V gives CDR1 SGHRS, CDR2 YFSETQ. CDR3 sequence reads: CASSLTGRAGYEQYF. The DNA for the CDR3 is TGCGCCAGCAGCTTGACCGGGAGGGCGGGATACGAGCAGTACTTC.